Listed below are T cell receptor beta chains from one sample, sequenced in a study of blood T cell repertoires in COVID-19. Assay used: immunoSEQ multiplex PCR; TCRdb lists only in-frame clones, some missing. The profile shows some 300,000 clones, around 84% of them singletons. The sample consisted of PBMCs or T cells enriched from blood (not recorded which). These TCRs come from a young man who had recovered from COVID-19. The CDR3 runs from the conserved cysteine through the conserved F or W. The D gene is left open where the match is weak. Clone size is not always given. Where it is, it says once, few, many or a class for expanded clones.

D	V	J	size	CDR3	DNA
NA	TRBV11-2	TRBJ2-7	NA	CASSSQGVAEQYF	TGTGCCAGCAGCTCACAGGGAGTGGCCGAGCAGTACTTC
TRBD1	TRBV4-1	TRBJ2-1	NA	CASSHLVGQGYNEQFF	TGCGCCAGCAGCCACCTTGTGGGACAGGGATACAATGAGCAGTTCTTC
NA	TRBV7-8	TRBJ1-1	NA	CASSLGRDWYTEAFF	TGTGCCAGCAGCTTAGGGAGGGATTGGTACACTGAAGCTTTCTTT
TRBD1	TRBV6-5	TRBJ1-5	NA	CASKGDRVSNQPQHF	TGTGCCAGCAAGGGAGACAGGGTGAGCAATCAGCCCCAGCATTTT
NA	TRBV19	TRBJ1-4	NA	CASSTLKALTINEKLFF	TGTGCCAGTAGTACTCTAAAAGCGCTCACAATTAATGAAAAACTGTTTTTT
TRBD2	TRBV15	TRBJ2-1	NA	CATSLSGSGNEQFF	TGTGCCACCAGTCTGAGCGGGAGTGGTAATGAGCAGTTCTTC
NA	TRBV5-4	TRBJ2-7	once	CASSSPGIGTYEQYF	TGTGCCAGCAGCTCCCCCGGGATCGGAACCTACGAGCAGTACTTC
NA	TRBV6-5	TRBJ2-7	few	CASLGGSYSYEQYF	TGTGCCAGCCTAGGAGGGAGTTACTCCTACGAGCAGTACTTC
NA	TRBV11-2	TRBJ2-3	NA	CASSLAWTSTDTQYF	TGTGCCAGCAGCTTAGCGTGGACTAGCACAGATACGCAGTATTTT
NA	TRBV7-2	TRBJ2-3	few	CASSLARALASTDTQYF	TGTGCCAGCAGCTTAGCGCGGGCCCTAGCTAGCACAGATACGCAGTATTTT
TRBD1	TRBV4-2	TRBJ2-7	few	CASSRGQDLGAEQYF	TGTGCCAGCAGCCGGGGACAGGATCTAGGGGCCGAGCAGTACTTC
TRBD2	TRBV6-2/TRBV6-3	TRBJ2-7	NA	CASSYSTFLGLAGGGTYEQYF	TGTGCCAGCAGTTACTCGACCTTCCTGGGACTAGCGGGAGGGGGTACCTACGAGCAGTACTTC
TRBD2	TRBV3-1/TRBV3-2	TRBJ2-1	NA	CASSQTGGHHEQFF	TGTGCCAGCAGCCAAACGGGAGGGCACCATGAGCAGTTCTTC
TRBD1	TRBV7-9	TRBJ2-2	NA	CASSLGTGGATGELFF	TGTGCCAGCAGCTTAGGGACAGGGGGCGCAACCGGGGAGCTGTTTTTT
NA	TRBV24-1	TRBJ1-1	NA	CATSSGTWNTEAFF	TGTGCCACCAGTTCCGGGACATGGAACACTGAAGCTTTCTTT
NA	TRBV3-1/TRBV3-2	TRBJ1-2	NA	CASSQVRRLGLDF	TGTGCCAGCAGCCAAGTTAGGAGATTGGGGCTGGACTTC
TRBD2	TRBV11-2	TRBJ2-1	NA	CASSFGTSTGEQFF	TGTGCCAGCAGCTTTGGGACTAGCACGGGTGAGCAGTTCTTC
TRBD2	TRBV6-2/TRBV6-3	TRBJ2-5	NA	CASSYWTSRNETQYF	TGTGCCAGCAGTTACTGGACTAGCAGGAACGAGACCCAGTACTTC
TRBD1	TRBV5-1	TRBJ2-7	NA	CASRQTGGTEGEQYF	TGCGCCAGCAGGCAGACAGGGGGCACGGAGGGCGAGCAGTACTTC
NA	TRBV7-8	TRBJ2-2	NA	CASKRGRTNTGELFF	TGTGCCAGCAAACGTGGTAGGACTAACACCGGGGAGCTGTTTTTT
NA	TRBV14	TRBJ1-2	NA	CASSHRGGFQGYTF	TGTGCCAGCAGCCACCGTGGGGGGTTCCAAGGCTACACCTTC
NA	TRBV6-5	TRBJ2-5	NA	CASSAGIQETQYF	TGTGCCAGCAGCGCCGGGATTCAAGAGACCCAGTACTTC
TRBD2	TRBV6-2/TRBV6-3	TRBJ2-7	NA	CASSYLAGGGYEQYF	TGTGCCAGCAGTTACCTGGCGGGAGGAGGCTACGAGCAGTACTTC
NA	TRBV6-5	TRBJ1-2	NA	CASSSRLSYGYTF	TGTGCCAGCAGTTCCAGACTTTCCTATGGCTACACCTTC
NA	TRBV6-5	TRBJ1-1	few	CASSYSRGTEAFF	TGTGCCAGCAGTTACTCCAGGGGAACTGAAGCTTTCTTT
NA	TRBV10-3	TRBJ2-7	NA	CAISEGGVGYEQYF	TGTGCCATCAGTGAAGGGGGAGTCGGGTACGAGCAGTACTTC
TRBD1	TRBV10-3	TRBJ2-7	NA	CAITLTGGRDEQYF	TGTGCCATCACCTTGACAGGGGGCCGTGACGAGCAGTACTTC
NA	TRBV28	TRBJ2-2	NA	CATLGGGINTGELFF	TGTGCCACCCTGGGGGGGGGCATTAACACCGGGGAGCTGTTTTTT
NA	TRBV19	TRBJ1-1	NA	CASSPHRQSLNTEAFF	TGTGCCAGTAGTCCCCACCGACAGAGCCTTAACACTGAAGCTTTCTTT
NA	TRBV7-9	TRBJ1-2	NA	CASSHDRQILGYTF	TGTGCCAGCAGCCACGACAGGCAAATACTTGGCTACACCTTC
TRBD1	TRBV6-5	TRBJ2-5	NA	CASAQGVWETQYF	TGTGCCAGCGCACAGGGGGTTTGGGAGACCCAGTACTTC
TRBD2	TRBV4-2	TRBJ2-1	NA	CASSLRTSGGASEQFF	TGTGCCAGCAGCCTCCGGACTAGCGGGGGGGCAAGCGAGCAGTTCTTC
NA	TRBV3-1/TRBV3-2	TRBJ1-5	once	CASSRQGSNQPQHF	TGTGCCAGCAGCCGTCAGGGGAGCAATCAGCCCCAGCATTTT
TRBD2	TRBV7-6	TRBJ2-2	NA	CASSFGRGAANTGELFF	TGTGCCAGCAGCTTCGGGCGGGGGGCGGCGAACACCGGGGAGCTGTTTTTT
TRBD2	TRBV27	TRBJ2-3	NA	CASSLNRGLAGGPTDTQYF	TGTGCCAGCAGTCTAAACCGCGGACTAGCGGGAGGACCCACAGATACGCAGTATTTT
NA	TRBV29-1	TRBJ1-1	NA	CSVEDREGPPEAFF	TGCAGCGTTGAAGATCGGGAGGGGCCCCCTGAAGCTTTCTTT
TRBD2	TRBV7-2	TRBJ2-7	NA	CASSLVAASGQYF	TGTGCCAGCAGCTTAGTCGCTGCTAGCGGGCAGTACTTC
NA	TRBV7-9	TRBJ2-1	NA	CASSSYGADTLEQFF	TGTGCCAGCAGCTCGTATGGGGCGGACACTTTGGAGCAGTTCTTC
NA	TRBV5-4	TRBJ1-1	NA	CASGPQGIPNTEAFF	TGTGCCAGCGGGCCACAGGGTATCCCGAACACTGAAGCTTTCTTT
NA	TRBV5-1	TRBJ1-6	NA	CASRGLFNSPLHF	TGCGCCAGCAGGGGGCTATTTAATTCACCCCTCCACTTT